This entry features one T cell receptor beta chain sequence. This entry is derived from a study of cytomegalovirus exposure and HLA in healthy donors. TCRdb's table, derived via immunoSEQ multiplex PCR, lists solely in-frame clones and lacks some. Of about 58,000 clones listed, roughly 90% are singletons. V gave up 2 bases and J gave up 0 bases, with 5 bases separating them. Germline loops: CDR1 SQVTM, CDR2 ANQGSEA. The CDR3 is 12 amino acids. The chain carries TRBV29-1 and TRBJ2-7; D call uncertain. This TCR came from a man aged 18 to 29 in good health and CMV-seronegative. Source material: PBMCs. The CDR3 sequence: CSVESLSYEQYF. The DNA for the CDR3 is TGCAGCGTTGAAAGCCTCTCCTACGAGCAGTACTTC.